These T cell receptor beta chains were read from a single sample in a study of blood T cell repertoires in COVID-19. Some clones are missing from TCRdb's copy, which holds only in-frame ones; the method was immunoSEQ multiplex PCR. The table shows some 30,000 clones, with about 88% occurring only once. Sequenced input: peripheral blood. The receptors were gathered from an elderly woman with active or convalescent COVID-19. Each CDR3 is given with its conserved first and last residue. A D gene is named only where the DNA matches it firmly. Clone size is not always given. Where it is, it says once, few, many or a class for expanded clones.

- | 16 | TRBJ2-7 | TRBV4-2 | TRBD2 | CASSQGTSGVTYEQYF | TGTGCCAGCAGCCAGGGGACTAGCGGGGTCACCTACGAGCAGTACTTC
- | 13 | TRBJ2-1 | TRBV5-1 | - | CASSYTGYNEQFF | TGCGCCAGCAGCTATACAGGGTACAATGAGCAGTTCTTC
- | 14 | TRBJ1-2 | TRBV5-5 | TRBD1 | CASSLNTGGGGYTF | TGTGCCAGCAGCTTGAACACAGGGGGTGGTGGCTACACCTTC
- | 14 | TRBJ2-7 | TRBV4-1 | TRBD1 | CASSPDRVRYEQYF | TGCGCCAGCAGCCCGGACAGGGTGCGCTACGAGCAGTACTTC
- | 12 | TRBJ2-1 | TRBV29-1 | - | CSGNRADNEQFF | TGCAGCGGGAACAGGGCGGACAATGAGCAGTTCTTC
once | 15 | TRBJ1-2 | TRBV9 | - | CASSVAVQGSYGYTF | TGTGCCAGCAGCGTAGCGGTTCAGGGTAGTTATGGCTACACCTTC
- | 13 | TRBJ1-2 | TRBV19 | - | CASTRGGSYGYTF | TGTGCCAGTACCCGGGGGGGCTCCTATGGCTACACCTTC
- | 15 | TRBJ2-5 | TRBV28 | TRBD1 | CASSPPGTGPETQYF | TGTGCCAGCAGTCCCCCCGGGACAGGGCCAGAGACCCAGTACTTC
- | 17 | TRBJ2-2 | TRBV4-1 | TRBD1 | CASSQDGQGAQNGELFF | TGCGCCAGCAGCCAAGATGGGCAGGGGGCGCAGAACGGGGAGCTGTTTTTT
- | 13 | TRBJ2-7 | TRBV7-6 | TRBD2 | CASSRRGGYEQYF | TGTGCCAGCTCTCGGCGGGGGGGGTACGAGCAGTACTTC
- | 17 | TRBJ2-3 | TRBV9 | - | CASSVGQGTASTDTQYF | TGTGCCAGCAGCGTAGGTCAGGGCACGGCTAGCACAGATACGCAGTATTTT
- | 21 | TRBJ2-1 | TRBV19 | TRBD2 | CASSLFVSPSGLAGAYNEQFF | TGTGCCAGTAGTTTATTTGTATCCCCCTCTGGACTAGCGGGGGCATACAATGAGCAGTTCTTC
- | 13 | TRBJ2-1 | TRBV3-1/TRBV3-2 | TRBD1 | CASSQGTGTGEFF | TGTGCCAGCAGCCAAGGCACCGGGACAGGCGAGTTCTTC
once | 13 | TRBJ1-1 | TRBV5-1 | - | CASSVQENTEAFF | TGCGCCAGCAGCGTACAGGAAAACACTGAAGCTTTCTTT
- | 13 | TRBJ1-4 | TRBV10-2 | - | CASRTGLNEKLFF | TGCGCCAGCAGAACTGGGCTTAATGAAAAACTGTTTTTT
- | 13 | TRBJ2-1 | TRBV10-3 | - | CAISESTRGEQFF | TGTGCCATCAGTGAGTCGACTCGTGGCGAGCAGTTCTTC
- | 16 | TRBJ1-2 | TRBV3-1/TRBV3-2 | TRBD1 | CASSQPGDRALYGYTF | TGTGCCAGCAGCCAACCAGGGGACAGGGCCCTTTATGGCTACACCTTC
- | 16 | TRBJ1-4 | TRBV4-1 | TRBD1 | CASSQDSGTGSGKLFF | TGCGCCAGCAGCCAAGACTCCGGGACAGGGTCAGGAAAACTGTTTTTT
- | 16 | TRBJ2-2 | TRBV27 | TRBD1 | CASRSGTGGYTGELFF | TGTGCCAGCAGGTCCGGGACAGGGGGATACACCGGGGAGCTGTTTTTT
- | 14 | TRBJ1-1 | TRBV19 | - | CASRTFDGNTEAFF | TGTGCCAGTAGGACATTCGACGGGAACACTGAAGCTTTCTTT
- | 15 | TRBJ1-5 | TRBV5-8 | TRBD1 | CASSLGQGFNQPQHF | TGTGCCAGCAGCTTGGGACAGGGTTTCAATCAGCCCCAGCATTTT
- | 13 | TRBJ1-2 | TRBV29-1 | - | CSVENRTSYGYTF | TGCAGCGTTGAAAACAGAACCTCCTATGGCTACACCTTC
few | 18 | TRBJ1-6 | TRBV28 | - | CASSSQTFGRRDNSPLHF | TGTGCCAGCAGTTCGCAGACCTTCGGGAGGAGGGACAATTCACCCCTCCACTTT